The 11 T cell receptor beta chains in this list originate from one sample, sequenced in a study of T cells in Graves' hyperthyroidism and ophthalmopathy. RNA transcripts yielded amplified TCR beta CDR3 regions. An initial round of RT-PCR targeting the TCR CDR3 relied on the HTBI primer set. Via MiXCR, TCRdb re-called the multiplex PCR reads, giving one row per CDR3 protein. The sample carries hundreds of thousands of distinct CDR3 sequences, roughly a sixth recorded once. The specimen sequenced was blood. The receptors were sampled from a woman between 45 and 60 years old with Graves' hyperthyroidism that later progressed to Graves' ophthalmopathy.

This clonotype was counted between two and nine times. The chain links TRBV7-2 to TRBJ2-5; 8 nucleotides match TRBD2. The CDR3 is 15 amino acids. Germline values: CDR1 SGHTA, CDR2 FQGNSA. Losses at the gene ends were 3 bases for V and 3 bases for J; bases not matched to a gene: 6. The CDR3 sequence: CASSLWTSSEETQYF. The CDR3 DNA sequence: TGTGCCAGCAGCTTGTGGACTAGCTCAGAAGAGACCCAGTACTTC.

This sequence joins TRBV3-1 and TRBJ1-6, with D maybe TRBD1 (5 bases). Trimming took 4 bases from V and 9 from J, leaving 19 bases between them. The germline V gene has CDR1 LGHDT and CDR2 YNNKEL (reference sequence). CDR3 size: 16 residues. This chain's CDR3 is CASSRVGGTLSSPLHF. The CDR3 DNA sequence: TGTGCCAGCAGCCGAGTTGGGGGGACCTTAAGTTCACCCCTCCACTTT.

This clonotype came up many times. This sequence joins TRBV11-1 and TRBJ2-2; D ambiguous. The germline CDR1 and CDR2 sequences are SGHAT and FQDESV (reference sequence). V shed 1 base and J shed 9 bases, with 6 bases lying between them. The CDR3 runs 12 residues. The CDR3 region is CASSLVNRELFF. Written as DNA, the CDR3 is TGTGCCAGCAGCTTAGTTAACCGGGAGCTGTTTTTT.

This clonotype was found many times. The chain joins TRBV30 to TRBJ2-5; TRBD1 is a possible D gene (6 bases). V lost 3 bases to trimming and J lost 4 bases, with 12 bases between them. The CDR3 contains 13 residues. Per germline, CDR1 GTSNPN and CDR2 SVGIG (reference sequence). Here the CDR3 DNA reads TGTGCCTGGAGGGAACGAGGGGGAGAGACCCAGTACTTC. Encoded protein: CAWRERGGETQYF.

The chain uses TRBV29-1 and TRBJ1-1; TRBD1 might be the D (5 bases). V lost 3 bases, J lost 0 bases, and 17 bases lay in between. Per the germline V gene, CDR1 is SQVTM and CDR2 is ANQGSEA. This CDR3 spans 16 amino acids. This CDR3 is CSVDWDSPRVNTEAFF. The CDR3 nucleotides read TGCAGCGTTGATTGGGACTCACCTCGGGTGAACACTGAAGCTTTCTTT.

This sequence joins TRBV20-1 and TRBJ2-1, with 9 bases aligning to TRBD2. CDR1 and CDR2 (germline): DFQATT, SNEGSKA (reference sequence). CDR3 length: 15 residues. J was trimmed by 3 bases and V by 7 bases; bases with no gene match: 10. CDR3 in DNA: TGCAGTGTTCCGCCCGGGACTAGCTACTACAATGAGCAGTTCTTC. Amino acid sequence: CSVPPGTSYYNEQFF.

The rearrangement links TRBV27 to TRBJ1-1, with 7 bases that match TRBD1. V lost 3 bases and J lost 6; bases outside the gene matches: 13. The germline V gene encodes CDR1 MNHEY and CDR2 SMNVEV (reference sequence). The CDR3 loop spans 16 amino acids. CDR3 loop: CASSFLAADRSAEAFF. For the CDR3, the DNA is TGTGCCAGCAGTTTCCTGGCAGCGGACAGGAGTGCTGAAGCTTTCTTT.

This clonotype has a handful of counts. A read error is possible here, since a much larger clone lies one base away. V gene TRBV7-2 combines with J gene TRBJ1-1, with 7 bases that match TRBD1. This CDR3 is 17 amino acids long. V gave up 8 bases and J gave up 4 bases; unmatched junction bases: 19. Germline loops: CDR1 SGHTA, CDR2 FQGNSA. Here the CDR3 DNA reads TGTGCCAGCGGTTCCTCCCGTCGGGACAGTCACCGCACTGAAGCTTTCTTT. Its protein product is CASGSSRRDSHRTEAFF.

The V call is TRBV7-9, the J call TRBJ2-3, with D tentatively TRBD1 (6 bases). The germline gives CDR1 SEHNR, CDR2 FQNEAQ (reference sequence). V shed 5 bases and J shed 3 bases, with 9 bases lying between them. This CDR3 is 13 amino acids long. This chain's CDR3 is CASSTGLTDTQYF. DNA of the CDR3: TGTGCCAGCAGCACAGGGTTGACAGATACGCAGTATTTT.

This rearrangement joins TRBV6-1 to TRBJ2-2, with D perhaps TRBD1 or TRBD2 (5 bases each). The length of the CDR3 is 15 residues. Germline CDR1 MNHNS, CDR2 SASEGT. V lost 7 bases, J lost 3 bases, and 15 bases lay in between. Written as DNA, the CDR3 is TGTGCCAGCATCCAACGGGACGGATACACCGGGGAGCTGTTTTTT. Encoded protein: CASIQRDGYTGELFF.

This clonotype was found many times. This rearrangement joins TRBV3-1 to TRBJ2-7; D might be TRBD2 (5 bases). CDR1 is LGHDT and CDR2 is YNNKEL in the germline V gene (reference sequence). V lost 4 bases, J lost 5 bases, and 12 bases lay in between. CDR3 size: 13 residues. The CDR3 DNA reads as TGTGCCAGCAGCCGCACGGACTCGCACGAGCAGTACTTC. This encodes CASSRTDSHEQYF.